This paragraph covers one T cell receptor (beta chain) sequence. The data derive from a study of blood T cell repertoires in COVID-19. At the level of the study: Whether acute or convalescent, the COVID-19 samples came from the United States, Italy and Spain. T cells, B-cell-depleted T cells, or PBMCs provided the cDNA or gDNA that served as material.

Germline V lookup: CDR1 LGHNT, CDR2 FRNRAP. The V segment lost 10 bases and the J segment 4 bases; nucleotides outside the gene matches: 5. The CDR3 loop spans 14 amino acids. Authors' methods: Amplification with reference gene primers provided the estimates of nucleated cell counts. Sequencing was performed with immunoSEQ multiplex PCR; in TCRdb, only in-frame clones are kept and a portion is missing. V and J calls plus clone size are reproduced from that table; the DNA served to infer D and trimming. The table includes fewer than 70,000 clones, over 75% detected once. The specimen was peripheral blood. The chain links TRBV12-5 to TRBJ2-1, with 12 bases identical to TRBD1. The TCR sequence derives from an elderly man with acute or convalescent COVID-19. The CDR3 DNA sequence: TGTGCTACGAAGGGACAGGGGGCATACAATGAGCAGTTCTTC. Translation gives CATKGQGAYNEQFF.